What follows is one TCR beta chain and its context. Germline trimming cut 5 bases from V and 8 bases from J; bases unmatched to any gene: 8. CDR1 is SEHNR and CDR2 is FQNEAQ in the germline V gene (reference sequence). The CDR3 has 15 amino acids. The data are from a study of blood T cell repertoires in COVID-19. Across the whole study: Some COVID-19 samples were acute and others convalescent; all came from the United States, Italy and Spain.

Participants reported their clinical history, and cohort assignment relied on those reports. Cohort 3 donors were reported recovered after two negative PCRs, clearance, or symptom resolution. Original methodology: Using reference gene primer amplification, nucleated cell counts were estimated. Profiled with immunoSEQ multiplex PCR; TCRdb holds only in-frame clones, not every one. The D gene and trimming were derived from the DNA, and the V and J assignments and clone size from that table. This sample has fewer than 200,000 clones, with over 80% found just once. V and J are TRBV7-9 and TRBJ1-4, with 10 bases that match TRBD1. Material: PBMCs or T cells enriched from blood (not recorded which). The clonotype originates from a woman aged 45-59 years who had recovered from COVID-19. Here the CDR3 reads CASSVIGTGDEKLFF. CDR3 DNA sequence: TGTGCCAGCAGCGTTATAGGGACAGGGGACGAAAAACTGTTTTTT.